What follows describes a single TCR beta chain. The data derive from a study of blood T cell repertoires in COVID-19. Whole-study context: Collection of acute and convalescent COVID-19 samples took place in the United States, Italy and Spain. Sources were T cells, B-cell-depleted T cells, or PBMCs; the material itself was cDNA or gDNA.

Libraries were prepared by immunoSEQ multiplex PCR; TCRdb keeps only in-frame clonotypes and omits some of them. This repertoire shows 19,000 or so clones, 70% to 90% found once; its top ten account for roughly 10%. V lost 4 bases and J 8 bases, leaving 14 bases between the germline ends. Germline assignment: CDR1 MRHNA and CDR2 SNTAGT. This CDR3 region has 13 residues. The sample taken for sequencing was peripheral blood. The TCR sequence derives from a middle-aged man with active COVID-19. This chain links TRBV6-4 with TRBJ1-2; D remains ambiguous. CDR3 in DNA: TGTGCCAGCAGTGTCGATGCCGCGGGCGGCTACACCTTC. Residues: CASSVDAAGGYTF.